This T cell receptor (beta chain) was captured by sequencing in a study of T-cell reconstitution after alpha-beta-depleted transplantation in children. TCRbeta library preparation incorporated unique molecular identifiers. TCRdb ran MiXCR on the PCR reads and lists one entry per CDR3 protein. The repertoire has almost 250,000 distinct CDR3 sequences, around 25% of them found once; the top ten carry 2.6%. General study findings and limits: Surviving recipient T cells and intrathymic progenitors accounted for some patients' high TCRbeta diversity at day 60. The study reportedly traced alpha-beta T cells about two months after transplant to several hundred expanded graft clones. Newly produced T cells mostly provided counts and TCRbeta diversity after one year, as hyperexpanded clones declined.

This clonotype was found many times. Its antigen is not known. Trimming removed 0 bases from V and 2 bases from J, with 12 bases in between. The CDR3 contains 16 residues. Per the germline V gene, CDR1 is SGHKS and CDR2 is YYEKEE (reference sequence). This specimen was PBMCs, taken before TCRalphabeta/CD19-depleted stem cell transplant. The chain has TRBV5-5 and TRBJ2-1; no definite D call. The receptor was isolated from a girl aged 2-10 years with Fanconi anemia, due to receive a stem cell transplant. CDR3 region: CASSLALPITYNEQFF. The CDR3 DNA reads TGTGCCAGCAGCTTGGCCCTGCCCATCACCTACAATGAGCAGTTCTTC.